The entry below describes one TCR beta chain. Its antigen is not identified. This CDR3 is 13 amino acids long. The V end lost 5 bases, the J end lost 10 bases, and 19 bases lay between the germline ends. The V gene's germline CDR1 is SGHDT and CDR2 YYEEEE. TCR sequencing used cDNA made by reverse transcription of extracted RNA. Assay: immunoSEQ multiplex PCR; the TCRdb copy retains only in-frame clones and omits some. The repertoire includes more than 200,000 clones, roughly two fifths of them detected once, and 2% to 3% sits in the top ten. This sample is drawn from a study of CD8+ T cells in alopecia areata. Findings and limits, study-wide: Across lesional scalp, and particularly alopecia totalis/universalis, clonality surpassed that of normal scalp.

The treatment here: oral pan-JAK inhibitor, 5-10 mg twice daily. Sorting of PBMCs yielded the CD4+ and CD8+ T cells. This TCR came from a human donor with alopecia areata. Specimen: CD4+ T cells sorted from blood, collected at roughly week 36, from a patient treated with tofacitinib. J is TRBJ2-7 and V is TRBV5-6; D may be TRBD2 (6 bases). The CDR3 bases are TGTGCCAGCAGTCCGACCGGGAGCCCAACCCAGTACTTC. It codes for CASSPTGSPTQYF.